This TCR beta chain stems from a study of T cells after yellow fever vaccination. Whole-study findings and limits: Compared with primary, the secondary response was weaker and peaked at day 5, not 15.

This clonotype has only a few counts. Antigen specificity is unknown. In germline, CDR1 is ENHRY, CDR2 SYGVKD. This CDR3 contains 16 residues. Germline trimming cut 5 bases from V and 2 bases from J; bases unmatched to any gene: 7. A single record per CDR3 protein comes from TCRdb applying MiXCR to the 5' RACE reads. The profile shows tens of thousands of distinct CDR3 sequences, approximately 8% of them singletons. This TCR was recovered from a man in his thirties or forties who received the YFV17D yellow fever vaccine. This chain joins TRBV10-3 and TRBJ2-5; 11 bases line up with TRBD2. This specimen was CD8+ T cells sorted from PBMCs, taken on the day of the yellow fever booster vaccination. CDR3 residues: CAISPGLADQQETQYF. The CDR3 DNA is TGTGCCATCAGTCCGGGACTAGCGGATCAGCAAGAGACCCAGTACTTC.